The rows below give T cell receptor beta chains drawn from one sample of a study of T-cell reconstitution after alpha-beta-depleted transplantation in children. TCRdb fed the PCR reads into MiXCR, producing one record per CDR3 protein. This sample has roughly 500,000 distinct CDR3 sequences, with around 12% found just once. The material sequenced was PBMCs from the stem cell graft donor, taken from the stem cell graft. The receptor source for this set is a human donor who donated a stem cell graft to a child with combined immunodeficiency. CDR3s include the opening cysteine and the closing phenylalanine or tryptophan.

TRBV25-1	TRBJ2-2	CASSPNGLAATGELFF
TRBV12-3/TRBV12-4	TRBJ2-7	CASSPAPPGVLSSYEQYF
TRBV6-1	TRBJ2-7	CASSDLDRTYEQYF
TRBV7-2	TRBJ2-7	CASSLAVGTVGSYEQYF
TRBV7-2	TRBJ2-3	CASSLRAGGGGMDTQYF
TRBV7-9	TRBJ2-7	CASSWRGNEQYF
TRBV20-1	TRBJ2-1	CSAKFTGQGSYNEQFF
TRBV4-2	TRBJ2-5	CASSQGVLAEQETQYF
TRBV4-3	TRBJ2-1	CASSQDPLSGGRQFF
TRBV5-5	TRBJ1-1	CASSPRDSYTEAFF
TRBV12-3/TRBV12-4	TRBJ2-2	CASTLRGGGAGELFF
TRBV6-1	TRBJ2-7	CASSQEGTGKPYEQYF
TRBV12-3/TRBV12-4	TRBJ2-3	CASSKLARTDTQYF
TRBV20-1	TRBJ2-3	CSASNAGKSTDTQYF
TRBV30	TRBJ2-3	CAWKLAGDFFTDTQYF
TRBV12-3/TRBV12-4	TRBJ2-5	CASSFATGGGTQYF
TRBV14	TRBJ2-1	CASNRNRGLSSEQFF
TRBV5-5	TRBJ2-7	CASIGLAAYEQYF